This T cell receptor beta chain was sequenced for a study of T cells in Graves' hyperthyroidism and ophthalmopathy. Disease duration was under 3 months in the ophthalmopathy patients, who also had a Clinical Activity Score of at least 3 and a NOSPECS grade of at least 4. Each diagnosis drew on symptoms, thyroxine, TRAb, thyroid ultrasound and orbital computed tomography findings. As concerns this clonotype: As yet, its antigen is unknown.

Whole-study findings and limits: The majority of expanded thyroid clonotypes above 0.001 also appeared in blood. The authors' 13 V-J model separated ophthalmopathy from stable hyperthyroidism.

The investigators amplified TCR beta CDR3 regions from RNA transcripts. A first-round RT-PCR of the TCR CDR3 used the HTBI primer set. One entry per CDR3 protein results from TCRdb running MiXCR on the multiplex PCR reads. The table shows about 640,000 distinct CDR3 sequences, with less than 25% occurring only once. J gave up 6 bases and V 4 bases, and 7 bases lay outside the gene matches. This CDR3 comprises 13 residues. The germline gives CDR1 SQVTM, CDR2 ANQGSEA. V usage is TRBV29-1 and J usage is TRBJ2-3, with 7 bases fitting TRBD2. What was sequenced was blood. The TCR was taken from a man younger than 45 with Graves' ophthalmopathy. The DNA of the CDR3 is TGCAGCGTTGTGCTAGCGGTTTCGGATACGCAGTATTTT. This translates into CSVVLAVSDTQYF.